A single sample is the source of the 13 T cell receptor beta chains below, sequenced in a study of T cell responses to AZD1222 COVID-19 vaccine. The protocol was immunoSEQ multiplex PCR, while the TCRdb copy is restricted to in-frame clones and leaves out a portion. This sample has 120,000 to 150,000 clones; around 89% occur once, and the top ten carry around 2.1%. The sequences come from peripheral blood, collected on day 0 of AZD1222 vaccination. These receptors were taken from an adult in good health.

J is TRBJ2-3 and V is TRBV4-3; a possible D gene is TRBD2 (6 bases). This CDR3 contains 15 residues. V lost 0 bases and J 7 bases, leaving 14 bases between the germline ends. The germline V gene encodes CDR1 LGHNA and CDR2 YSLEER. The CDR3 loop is CASSQEGLAPNTQYF. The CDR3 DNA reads TGCGCCAGCAGCCAAGAGGGGCTAGCGCCTAATACGCAGTATTTT.

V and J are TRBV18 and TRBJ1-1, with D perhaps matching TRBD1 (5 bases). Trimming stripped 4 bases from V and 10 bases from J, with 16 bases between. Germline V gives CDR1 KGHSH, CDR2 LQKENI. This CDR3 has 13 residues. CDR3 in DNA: TGTGCCAGCTCACTCCCCGCCCTGAGGGGAGCTTTCTTT. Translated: CASSLPALRGAFF.

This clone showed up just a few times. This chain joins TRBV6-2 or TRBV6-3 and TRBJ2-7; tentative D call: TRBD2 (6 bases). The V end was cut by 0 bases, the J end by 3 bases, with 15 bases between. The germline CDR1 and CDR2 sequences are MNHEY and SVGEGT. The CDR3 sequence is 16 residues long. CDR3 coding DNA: TGTGCCAGCAGTTACTCTTCGGAAGGGAGGAACTACGAGCAGTACTTC. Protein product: CASSYSSEGRNYEQYF.

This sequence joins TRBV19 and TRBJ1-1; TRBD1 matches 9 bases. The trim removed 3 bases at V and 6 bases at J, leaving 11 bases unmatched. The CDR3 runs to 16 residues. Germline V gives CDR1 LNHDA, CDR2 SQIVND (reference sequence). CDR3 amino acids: CASSIDSGTGPPEAFF. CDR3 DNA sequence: TGTGCCAGTAGTATTGACTCTGGGACAGGGCCCCCTGAAGCTTTCTTT.

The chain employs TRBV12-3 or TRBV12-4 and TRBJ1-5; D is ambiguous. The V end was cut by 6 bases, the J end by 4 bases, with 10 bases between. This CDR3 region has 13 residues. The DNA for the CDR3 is TGTGCCAGCAGCACAAGGAGTAATCAGCCCCAGCATTTT. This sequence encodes CASSTRSNQPQHF.

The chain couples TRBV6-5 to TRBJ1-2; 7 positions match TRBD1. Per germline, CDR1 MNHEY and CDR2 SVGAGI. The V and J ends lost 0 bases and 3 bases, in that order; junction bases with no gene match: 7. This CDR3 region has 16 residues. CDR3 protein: CASSYSRQGSDYGYTF. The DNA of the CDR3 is TGTGCCAGCAGTTACTCGAGACAGGGCAGCGACTATGGCTACACCTTC.

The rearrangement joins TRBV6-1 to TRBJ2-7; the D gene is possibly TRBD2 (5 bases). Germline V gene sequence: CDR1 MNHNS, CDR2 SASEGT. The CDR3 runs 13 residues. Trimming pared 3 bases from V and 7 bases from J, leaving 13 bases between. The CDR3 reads CASSDGRGGEQYF. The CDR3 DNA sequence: TGTGCCAGCAGTGACGGGCGTGGCGGGGAGCAGTACTTC.

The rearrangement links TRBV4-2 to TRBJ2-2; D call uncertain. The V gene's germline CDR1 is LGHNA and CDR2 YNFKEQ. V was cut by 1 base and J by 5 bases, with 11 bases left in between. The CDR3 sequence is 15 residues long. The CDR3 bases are TGTGCCAGCAGCCAAGGAGTATCGATGACCGGGGAGCTGTTTTTT. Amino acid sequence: CASSQGVSMTGELFF.

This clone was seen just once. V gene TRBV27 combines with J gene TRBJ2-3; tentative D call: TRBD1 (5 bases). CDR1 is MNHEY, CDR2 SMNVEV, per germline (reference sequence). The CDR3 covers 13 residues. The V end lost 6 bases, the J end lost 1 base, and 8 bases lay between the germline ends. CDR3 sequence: CASRKTGTDTQYF. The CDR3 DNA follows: TGTGCCAGCAGAAAGACAGGCACAGATACGCAGTATTTT.

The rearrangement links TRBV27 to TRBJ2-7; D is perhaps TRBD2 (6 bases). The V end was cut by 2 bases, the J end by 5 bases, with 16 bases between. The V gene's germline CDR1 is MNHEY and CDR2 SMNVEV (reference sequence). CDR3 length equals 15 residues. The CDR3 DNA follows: TGTGCCAGCAGTTTAGTTCCTAGCGTGATCGACGAGCAGTACTTC. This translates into CASSLVPSVIDEQYF.

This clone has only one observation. The CDR3 is CASSEAPSNEQFF. The CDR3 DNA follows: TGTGCCAGCAGCGAGGCCCCCAGCAATGAGCAGTTCTTC. The chain employs TRBV9 and TRBJ2-1; D gene ambiguous. Trimming took 3 bases from V and 6 from J, leaving 10 bases between them. The germline gives CDR1 SGDLS, CDR2 YYNGEE. The CDR3 totals 13 residues.

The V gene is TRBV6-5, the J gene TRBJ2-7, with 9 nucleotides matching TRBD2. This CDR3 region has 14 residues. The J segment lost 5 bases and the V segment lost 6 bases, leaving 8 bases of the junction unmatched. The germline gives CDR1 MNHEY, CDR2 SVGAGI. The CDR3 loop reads CASRGTSKSNEQYF. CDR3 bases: TGTGCCAGCAGGGGGACTAGCAAATCCAACGAGCAGTACTTC.

This CDR3 reads CASSSFDSSPLHF. CDR3 sequence (DNA): TGTGCCAGCAGCTCGTTCGACAGTTCACCCCTCCACTTT. V usage is TRBV7-8 and J usage is TRBJ1-6; D perhaps matches TRBD1 (5 bases). Germline-derived CDR1 and CDR2 are SGHVS and FQNEAQ. The CDR3 runs 13 residues. Trimming cost V 4 bases and J 9 bases, with 10 bases left between them.